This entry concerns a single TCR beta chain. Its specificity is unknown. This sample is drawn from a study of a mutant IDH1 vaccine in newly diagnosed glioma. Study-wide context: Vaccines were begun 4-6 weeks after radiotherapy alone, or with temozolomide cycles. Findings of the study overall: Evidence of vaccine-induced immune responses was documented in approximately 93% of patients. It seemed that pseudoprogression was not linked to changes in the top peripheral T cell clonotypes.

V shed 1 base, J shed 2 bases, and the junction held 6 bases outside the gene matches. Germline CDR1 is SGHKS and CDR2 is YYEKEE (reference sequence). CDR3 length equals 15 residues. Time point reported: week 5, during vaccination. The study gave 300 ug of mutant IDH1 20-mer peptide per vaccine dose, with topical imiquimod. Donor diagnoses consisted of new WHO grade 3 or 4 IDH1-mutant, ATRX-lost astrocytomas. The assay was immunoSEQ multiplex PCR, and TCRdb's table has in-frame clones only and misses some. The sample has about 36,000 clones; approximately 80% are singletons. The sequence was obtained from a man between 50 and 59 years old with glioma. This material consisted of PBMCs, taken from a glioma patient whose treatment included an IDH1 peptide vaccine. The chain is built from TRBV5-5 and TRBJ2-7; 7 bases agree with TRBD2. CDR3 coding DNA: TGTGCCAGCAGCTTGTCGGGGGGTATTGCCTACGAGCAGTACTTC. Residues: CASSLSGGIAYEQYF. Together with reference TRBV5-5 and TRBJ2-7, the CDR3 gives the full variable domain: DAGVTQSPTHLIKTRGQQVTLRCSPISGHKSVSWYQQVLGQGPQFIFQYYEKEERGRGNFPDRFSARQFPNYSSELNVNALLLGDSALYLCASSLSGGIAYEQYFGPGTRLTVT.